Following are 6 T cell receptor beta chains from one sample sequenced in a study of cytomegalovirus exposure and HLA in healthy donors. Amplification used 60 Vbeta primers and 13 Jbeta primers. This table comes from immunoSEQ multiplex PCR, and its TCRdb copy is limited to in-frame clones, with some not included. This repertoire shows around 120,000 clones, 75% to 90% found once; its top ten account for 3% to 3.5%. Sequencing was performed on PBMCs. The receptor source for this set is a male donor in good health and CMV-seronegative.

This chain links TRBV15 with TRBJ2-5; no reliable D call. Near its end, the DNA agrees better with TRBJ2-7, so the J call may be wrong. Looked up from germline, CDR1 is LNHNV and CDR2 is YYDKDF (reference sequence). This CDR3 region has 15 residues. In nucleotides, the CDR3 is TGTGCCACCAGCAGAGATCTCACGGACTCCTACGAGCAGTACTTC. It yields the protein CATSRDLTDSYEQYF.

The V and J genes are TRBV19 and TRBJ1-2; possible D gene TRBD1, 5 bases. V lost 9 bases to trimming and J lost 6 bases, with 17 bases between them. The CDR3 has 13 amino acids. Germline CDR1 LNHDA, CDR2 SQIVND (reference sequence). Here the CDR3 reads CASRAGVADGYTF. Written as DNA, the CDR3 is TGTGCCAGCCGAGCGGGGGTGGCGGATGGCTACACCTTC.

A remark on this clone: The sample has other DNA sequences that encode this CDR3 too. The V gene is TRBV6-4, the J gene TRBJ2-4; 7 nucleotides line up with TRBD2. CDR1 is MRHNA, CDR2 SNTAGT, per germline. This CDR3 comprises 16 residues. With 0 bases clipped from V and 4 bases from J, the junction kept 6 bases outside the gene matches. The CDR3 loop reads CASSDSTSLAKNIQYF. In nucleotides, the CDR3 is TGTGCCAGCAGTGACTCGACTAGCTTAGCTAAAAACATTCAGTACTTC.

This clone was found once. The chain carries TRBV29-1 and TRBJ1-5; the D gene is possibly TRBD1 (6 bases). The germline V gene encodes CDR1 SQVTM and CDR2 ANQGSEA. V gave up 4 bases and J gave up 3 bases, with 10 bases separating them. The length of the CDR3 is 13 residues. Here the CDR3 DNA reads TGCAGCGTTGGAGGGGGAGACAATCAGCCCCAGCATTTT. Its translation is CSVGGGDNQPQHF.

In its sample, this clone was seen a few times. J is TRBJ1-5 and V is TRBV4-3; 10 bases align to TRBD1. Germline CDR1 is LGHNA and CDR2 is YSLEER. Trimming removed 3 bases from V and 7 bases from J; junction bases left unmatched: 3. The CDR3 spans 14 residues. CDR3 in DNA: TGCGCCAGCAGCCAGGACAGGGGGATCCAGCCCCAGCATTTT. Translated: CASSQDRGIQPQHF.

The chain has TRBV18 and TRBJ2-7; D is unresolved. The CDR3 is made up of 14 amino acids. With 0 bases removed from V and 6 bases from J, the gap between germline ends came to 12 bases. Germline loops: CDR1 KGHSH, CDR2 LQKENI. The CDR3 DNA reads as TGTGCCAGCTCACCACCGCCCGAGTTCGGCGAGCAGTACTTC. It yields the protein CASSPPPEFGEQYF. The whole variable domain, filled in from reference TRBV18 and TRBJ2-7, reads NAGVMQNPRHLVRRRGQEARLRCSPMKGHSHVYWYRQLPEEGLKFMVYLQKENIIDESGMPKERFSAEFPKEGPSILRIQQVVRGDSAAYFCASSPPPEFGEQYFGPGTRLTVT.